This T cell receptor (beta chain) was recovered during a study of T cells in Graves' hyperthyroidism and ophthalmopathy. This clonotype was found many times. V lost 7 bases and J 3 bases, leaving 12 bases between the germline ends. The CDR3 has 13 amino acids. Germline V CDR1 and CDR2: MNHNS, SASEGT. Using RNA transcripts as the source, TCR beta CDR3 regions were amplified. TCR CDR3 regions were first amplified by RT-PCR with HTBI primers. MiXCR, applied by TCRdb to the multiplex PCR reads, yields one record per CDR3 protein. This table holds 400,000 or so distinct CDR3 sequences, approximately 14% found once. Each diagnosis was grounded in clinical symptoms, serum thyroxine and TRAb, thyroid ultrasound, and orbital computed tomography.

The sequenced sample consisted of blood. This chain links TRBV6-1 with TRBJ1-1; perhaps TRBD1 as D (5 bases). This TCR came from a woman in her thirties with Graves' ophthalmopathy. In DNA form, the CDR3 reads TGTGCCAGCAAGGGGTTGGGACACACTGAAGCTTTCTTT. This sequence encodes CASKGLGHTEAFF.